Below are 19 T cell receptor beta chains sequenced from a single sample in a study of T cell changes during pregnancy in multiple sclerosis. Sequencing was performed with immunoSEQ multiplex PCR; in TCRdb, only in-frame clones are kept and a portion is missing. The sample records around 40,000 clones, 92% being singletons. The sequencing here drew on CD4+ T cells from peripheral blood mononuclear cells, taken in the third trimester of pregnancy. These receptors came from a female donor with multiple sclerosis, enrolled in a pregnancy study.

The CDR3 region is CAISGQGQSTEAFF. The CDR3 region has the DNA TGTGCCATCAGCGGACAGGGACAGAGCACTGAAGCTTTCTTT. V gene TRBV10-3 combines with J gene TRBJ1-1; 8 bases are a match to TRBD1. The CDR3 totals 14 residues. From germline, CDR1 is ENHRY and CDR2 SYGVKD. V trimming: 6 bases; J trimming: 4 bases; junction bases outside the gene matches: 7.

This sequence joins TRBV7-2 and TRBJ1-4; 9 positions agree with TRBD1. The germline gives CDR1 SGHTA, CDR2 FQGNSA. V gave up 4 bases and J gave up 12 bases; unmatched junction bases: 6. The CDR3 sequence is 13 residues long. CDR3 nucleotide sequence: TGTGCCAGCAGCTCAACAACAGGGGGCGAACTGTTTTTT. Protein product: CASSSTTGGELFF.

The chain is built from TRBV5-5 and TRBJ2-3, with TRBD1 as a possible D gene (6 bases). Trimming left V 1 base short and J 4 bases short, with 13 bases between. The CDR3 runs to 15 residues. Per the germline V gene, CDR1 is SGHKS and CDR2 is YYEKEE (reference sequence). The CDR3 region is CASSLSRGSADTQYF. The CDR3 DNA reads TGTGCCAGCAGCTTGAGCAGGGGATCGGCAGATACGCAGTATTTT. Variable domain in full (rest from reference TRBV5-5 and TRBJ2-3): DAGVTQSPTHLIKTRGQQVTLRCSPISGHKSVSWYQQVLGQGPQFIFQYYEKEERGRGNFPDRFSARQFPNYSSELNVNALLLGDSALYLCASSLSRGSADTQYFGPGTRLTVL.

A few counts support this clone. The chain uses TRBV28 and TRBJ1-1; 8 nucleotides match TRBD1. The CDR3 loop spans 14 amino acids. Germline-derived CDR1 and CDR2 are MDHEN and SYDVKM. Germline trimming cut 5 bases from V and 1 base from J; bases unmatched to any gene: 3. CDR3 loop: CASSDDRGNTEAFF. The CDR3 region has the DNA TGTGCCAGCAGTGACGACAGGGGGAACACTGAAGCTTTCTTT.

This chain joins TRBV28 and TRBJ1-2, with 12 bases identical to TRBD1. V lost 5 bases, J lost 8 bases, and 12 bases stayed unmatched. Germline V lookup: CDR1 MDHEN, CDR2 SYDVKM. CDR3 length equals 16 residues. The DNA of the CDR3 is TGTGCCAGCAGTGTCCCGGGACAGGGGGCTGGAGGCGGCTACACCTTC. Amino acids: CASSVPGQGAGGGYTF.

The genes are TRBV30 and TRBJ1-3; D possibly corresponds to TRBD1 (6 bases). CDR1 is GTSNPN, CDR2 SVGIG, per germline (reference sequence). Trimming removed 6 bases at V and 4 bases at J, with 10 bases between. There are 12 residues in the CDR3. This chain's CDR3 is CACNRAGNTIYF. CDR3 nucleotides: TGTGCCTGTAACAGGGCCGGAAACACCATATATTTT.

This chain uses TRBV29-1 with TRBJ2-7, with D perhaps TRBD2 (5 bases). Between the trimmed V and J ends, which lost 4 bases and 2 bases, there was a span of 12 bases. The CDR3 totals 13 residues. From germline, CDR1 is SQVTM and CDR2 ANQGSEA. CDR3 sequence reads: CSVAERSTYEQYF. The CDR3 DNA follows: TGCAGCGTTGCGGAGCGGAGCACCTACGAGCAGTACTTC.

The chain is built from TRBV5-4 and TRBJ2-3; TRBD1 might be the D (5 bases). The CDR3 is made up of 16 amino acids. Germline assignment: CDR1 SGHNT and CDR2 YYREEE (reference sequence). Between the trimmed V and J ends, which lost 2 bases and 3 bases, there was a span of 16 bases. CDR3 loop: CASSLMFSQGTDTQYF. The CDR3 nucleotides read TGTGCCAGCAGCTTAATGTTTAGTCAGGGAACAGATACGCAGTATTTT.

V gene TRBV2 combines with J gene TRBJ2-7; 8 bases are shared with TRBD2. J was trimmed by 6 bases and V by 4 bases; bases with no gene match: 8. The CDR3 is 14 residues long. The V gene's germline CDR1 is SNHLY and CDR2 FYNNEI. CDR3 sequence (DNA): TGTGCCAGCAGTGGGAAAGCGGGAGTGGGCGAGCAGTACTTC. It specifies CASSGKAGVGEQYF. The full variable domain, its missing parts supplied by reference TRBV2 and TRBJ2-7, is EPEVTQTPSHQVTQMGQEVILRCVPISNHLYFYWYRQILGQKVEFLVSFYNNEISEKSEIFDDQFSVERPDGSNFTLKIRSTKLEDSAMYFCASSGKAGVGEQYFGPGTRLTVT.

V usage is TRBV5-1 and J usage is TRBJ1-1, with no clear D. V was clipped by 2 bases and J by 3 bases, with 8 bases between them. The length of the CDR3 is 13 residues. Germline loops: CDR1 SGHRS, CDR2 YFSETQ. CDR3 DNA: TGCGCCAGCAGCTTTTCCACGGACACTGAAGCTTTCTTT. Translated: CASSFSTDTEAFF.

The sample holds one count of this clone. The rearrangement joins TRBV6-5 to TRBJ2-7; 8 nucleotides agree with TRBD2. The CDR3 is 14 amino acids. Germline assignment: CDR1 MNHEY and CDR2 SVGAGI. The J segment lost 0 bases and the V segment lost 2 bases, leaving 0 bases of the junction unmatched. CDR3 in amino acids: CASSYTSGSYEQYF. DNA for the CDR3: TGTGCCAGCAGTTACACTAGCGGCTCCTACGAGCAGTACTTC.

The V call is TRBV6-5, the J call TRBJ2-1; 9 nucleotides align to TRBD2. Trimming removed 5 bases from V and 7 bases from J; junction bases left unmatched: 9. The CDR3 covers 15 residues. Looked up from germline, CDR1 is MNHEY and CDR2 is SVGAGI. This chain's CDR3 is CASSPQGLAWNEQFF. CDR3 sequence (DNA): TGTGCCAGCAGTCCTCAAGGACTAGCGTGGAATGAGCAGTTCTTC.

This rearrangement joins TRBV7-9 to TRBJ1-1; weak D call: TRBD1 (6 bases). V was pared by 3 bases and J by 0 bases, with 8 bases between. Per germline, CDR1 SEHNR and CDR2 FQNEAQ (reference sequence). The CDR3 is made up of 14 amino acids. The chain's CDR3 is CASSLGDMNTEAFF. The CDR3 DNA sequence: TGTGCCAGCAGCTTGGGGGACATGAACACTGAAGCTTTCTTT.

This chain joins TRBV25-1 and TRBJ2-3; 10 nucleotides match TRBD1. Per germline, CDR1 MGHDK and CDR2 SYGVNS. J lost 4 bases, V lost 3 bases, and 7 bases had no gene match. This CDR3 has 16 residues. DNA for the CDR3: TGTGCCAGCAGTGACAAATCCGGGACAGGGGCAGATACGCAGTATTTT. Translating gives CASSDKSGTGADTQYF.

This clone was observed once. The gene calls are TRBV7-3 and TRBJ2-1; TRBD2 matches at 7 bases. The CDR3 extends over 15 amino acids. Germline CDR1 reads SGHTA; CDR2 reads FQGTGA. Trimming removed 11 bases from V and 0 bases from J; junction bases left unmatched: 10. The CDR3 here is CASQEGGSSYNEQFF. CDR3 coding DNA: TGTGCCTCACAAGAGGGCGGGAGCTCCTACAATGAGCAGTTCTTC. The full variable domain, rest sourced from reference TRBV7-3 and TRBJ2-1, is GAGVSQTPSNKVTEKGKYVELRCDPISGHTALYWYRQSLGQGPEFLIYFQGTGAADDSGLPNDRFFAVRPEGSVSTLKIQRTERGDSAVYLCASQEGGSSYNEQFFGPGTRLTVL.

The V and J genes are TRBV11-3 and TRBJ2-7; no firm D call. Germline values: CDR1 SGHNT, CDR2 YENEEA. V was clipped by 3 bases and J by 3 bases, with 9 bases between them. This CDR3 has 13 amino acids. DNA for the CDR3: TGTGCCAGCAGCTTTGGCGGCGACTACGAGCAGTACTTC. Residues: CASSFGGDYEQYF.

This clone was detected only once. The rearrangement links TRBV27 to TRBJ1-2; D remains unclear. Germline assignment: CDR1 MNHEY and CDR2 SMNVEV (reference sequence). The ends were cut back, 2 bases at V and 8 bases at J, with 12 bases in the middle. This CDR3 spans 13 amino acids. CDR3 DNA sequence: TGTGCCAGCAGTTTAGGGGAGGGAAGGGGCTACACCTTC. Its protein product is CASSLGEGRGYTF.

The chain couples TRBV11-2 to TRBJ2-7, with TRBD2 identical over 8 bases. Unmatched junction bases numbered 6, after V lost 1 base and J lost 4 bases. The CDR3 covers 15 residues. In germline, CDR1 is SGHAT, CDR2 FQNNGV. The CDR3 bases are TGTGCCAGCAGCTTAGGGACGGGACTAGATTACGAGCAGTACTTC. Its translation is CASSLGTGLDYEQYF.

The V call is TRBV4-1, the J call TRBJ2-7, with TRBD2 as a possible D gene (7 bases). This CDR3 is built from 18 residues. Trimming took 0 bases from V and 4 from J, leaving 22 bases between them. Looked up from germline, CDR1 is MGHRA and CDR2 is YSYEKL. CDR3 loop: CASSQERAARRGGYEQYF. The CDR3 bases are TGCGCCAGCAGCCAAGAGAGGGCAGCGAGGAGGGGGGGGTACGAGCAGTACTTC.